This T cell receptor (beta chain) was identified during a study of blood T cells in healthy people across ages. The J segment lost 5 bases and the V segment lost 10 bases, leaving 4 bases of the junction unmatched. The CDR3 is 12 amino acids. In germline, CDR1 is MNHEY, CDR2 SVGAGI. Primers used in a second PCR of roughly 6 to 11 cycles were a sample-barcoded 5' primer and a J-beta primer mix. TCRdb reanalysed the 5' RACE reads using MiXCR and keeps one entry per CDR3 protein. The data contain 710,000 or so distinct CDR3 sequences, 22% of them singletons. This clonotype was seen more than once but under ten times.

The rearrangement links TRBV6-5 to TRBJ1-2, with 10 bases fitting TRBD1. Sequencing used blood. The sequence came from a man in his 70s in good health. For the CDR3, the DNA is TGTGCCACCCGGACAGGGGGGTATGGCTACACCTTC. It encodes CATRTGGYGYTF.